The 21 T cell receptor beta chains in this list originate from one sample, sequenced in a study of CD8 T cells in Susac syndrome. The RNA, roughly 0.45 to 1 ug, was put through reverse transcription using random hexamers. TCRdb itself ran the immunoSEQ multiplex PCR reads through MiXCR, one entry per CDR3 protein. Found here are hundreds of thousands of distinct CDR3 sequences, roughly 85% of them singletons; the top ten hold under 0.15%. The sequenced material came from CD8+ T cells from PBMCs. All receptors come from a human donor with multiple sclerosis.

This sequence joins TRBV4-1 and TRBJ1-2, with D hard to call. Germline assignment: CDR1 MGHRA and CDR2 YSYEKL. This CDR3 spans 16 amino acids. V was pared by 0 bases and J by 5 bases, with 16 bases between. CDR3 bases: TGCGCCAGCAGCCAAGAGGGTGGATGGGATCGGTATGGCTACACCTTC. Its translation: CASSQEGGWDRYGYTF.

V usage is TRBV6-5 and J usage is TRBJ2-5; D is uncertain. CDR3 size: 13 residues. Germline CDR1 reads MNHEY; CDR2 reads SVGAGI. The V end was cut by 0 bases, the J end by 4 bases, with 6 bases between. The CDR3, as DNA: TGTGCCAGCAGTTACTCGGGGTCAGAGACCCAGTACTTC. Encoded protein: CASSYSGSETQYF.

J is TRBJ2-2 and V is TRBV4-1; D gene uncertain. Trimming shortened V by 1 base and J by 6 bases, and 15 bases separated the two germline ends. Germline V gene sequence: CDR1 MGHRA, CDR2 YSYEKL. The CDR3 covers 16 residues. This CDR3 is CASSQGVRMAAGELFF. The CDR3 bases are TGCGCCAGCAGCCAAGGTGTACGGATGGCGGCCGGGGAGCTGTTTTTT.

The chain links TRBV11-2 to TRBJ2-5; the D is unclear. This CDR3 region has 15 residues. V dropped 0 bases and J dropped 5 bases, with 13 bases sitting between them. Germline CDR1 SGHAT, CDR2 FQNNGV. The DNA for the CDR3 is TGTGCCAGCAGCTTAGATCTTTGGGATTCGGAGACCCAGTACTTC. This translates into CASSLDLWDSETQYF. The entire variable domain, with the rest obtained from reference TRBV11-2 and TRBJ2-5, is as follows: EAGVAQSPRYKIIEKRQSVAFWCNPISGHATLYWYQQILGQGPKLLIQFQNNGVVDDSQLPKDRFSAERLKGVDSTLKIQPAKLEDSAVYLCASSLDLWDSETQYFGPGTRLLVL.

This clonotype was detected only a few times. V and J are TRBV19 and TRBJ1-6; unclear D gene. V lost 5 bases to trimming and J lost 3 bases, with 8 bases between them. The length of the CDR3 is 14 residues. Per the germline V gene, CDR1 is LNHDA and CDR2 is SQIVND (reference sequence). The CDR3 DNA follows: TGTGCCAGTAGTCCGGGAAGCTATAATTCACCCCTCCACTTT. This gives the protein CASSPGSYNSPLHF.

The rearrangement joins TRBV20-1 to TRBJ1-5; 8 bases are shared with TRBD1. The germline V gene encodes CDR1 DFQATT and CDR2 SNEGSKA (reference sequence). This CDR3 is 17 amino acids long. The V and J ends lost 0 bases and 2 bases, in that order; junction bases with no gene match: 9. Written as DNA, the CDR3 is TGCAGTGCTAGAGATATCGCAGGGGGCGTTGGCAATCAGCCCCAGCATTTT. It yields the protein CSARDIAGGVGNQPQHF.

This chain's CDR3 is CASSEGLGVTEAFF. CDR3 nucleotide sequence: TGCGCCAGCAGTGAGGGCTTAGGGGTTACTGAAGCTTTCTTT. The chain couples TRBV10-2 to TRBJ1-1; D is possibly TRBD1 (5 bases). Germline CDR1 reads WSHSY; CDR2 reads SAAADI. V was cut by 2 bases and J by 5 bases, with 12 bases left in between. The CDR3 loop spans 14 amino acids.

The chain joins TRBV20-1 to TRBJ1-2; 10 nucleotides agree with TRBD1. V lost 6 bases, J lost 3 bases, and 13 bases stayed unmatched. Germline loops: CDR1 DFQATT, CDR2 SNEGSKA (reference sequence). The CDR3 covers 16 residues. The CDR3 spells CSARTGGDLLDYGYTF. DNA for the CDR3: TGCAGTGCCAGGACAGGGGGAGATCTACTAGACTATGGCTACACCTTC.

V gene TRBV7-4 combines with J gene TRBJ1-5; the match to TRBD1 covers 7 bases. Germline V CDR1 and CDR2: SGHVT, SQSDAQ. The length of the CDR3 is 15 residues. J lost 6 bases, V lost 1 base, and 6 bases had no gene match. DNA of the CDR3: TGTGCCAGCAGCTTAGATGACAGGGAGGTTCAGCCCCAGCATTTT. Translated, it gives CASSLDDREVQPQHF.

This chain uses TRBV6-4 with TRBJ2-1; TRBD1 matches at 9 bases. This CDR3 spans 16 amino acids. Germline V gives CDR1 MRHNA, CDR2 SNTAGT. V gave up 3 bases and J gave up 1 base; unmatched junction bases: 4. CDR3 sequence: CASSETGQGSYNEQFF. In nucleotides, the CDR3 is TGTGCCAGCAGTGAAACGGGACAGGGTTCCTACAATGAGCAGTTCTTC.

The J gene is TRBJ2-7, the V gene TRBV20-1, with D possibly being TRBD1 (6 bases). The germline V gene encodes CDR1 DFQATT and CDR2 SNEGSKA (reference sequence). The CDR3 length is 15 residues. Trimming removed 0 bases from V and 0 bases from J, with 12 bases in between. The DNA for the CDR3 is TGCAGTGCTAGAGATAGGATGGACAGCTCCTACGAGCAGTACTTC. It translates to CSARDRMDSSYEQYF.

Remarks on this clonotype: One junction end does not reproduce the germline sequence, and a read error may be involved. This chain connects TRBV7-2 to TRBJ2-2, with D possibly TRBD1 on 6 matching bases. The CDR3 has 11 residues. CDR1 is SGHTA and CDR2 is FQGNSA in the germline V gene. The DNA of the CDR3 is TGTGCCAGCAGCTTAGGAGGGGGGCTGTTTTTT. Translating gives CASSLGGGLFF.

This clonotype has just one count. The gene calls are TRBV27 and TRBJ1-2; D gene unclear. V was shortened by 4 bases and J by 8 bases, with 8 bases between the two germline ends. This CDR3 region has 11 residues. Germline V lookup: CDR1 MNHEY, CDR2 SMNVEV (reference sequence). CDR3 residues: CASSSGRGYTF. CDR3 DNA sequence: TGTGCCAGCAGTTCGGGGAGAGGCTACACCTTC.

A remark on this clonotype: The junction departs from the called germline gene at one end, perhaps through a read error. The chain joins TRBV5-4 to TRBJ2-7, with D perhaps TRBD1 (8 bases). CDR1 SGHNT and CDR2 YYREEE come from the germline V gene (reference sequence). The CDR3 loop spans 12 amino acids. Here the CDR3 DNA reads TGTGCCAGCAGCTTGGAAAACAGGGGGGGTTTTTTC. Protein: CASSLENRGGFF. The full variable domain, in which reference TRBV5-4 and TRBJ2-7 provide the parts outside the CDR3, is ETGVTQSPTHLIKTRGQQVTLRCSSQSGHNTVSWYQQALGQGPQFIFQYYREEENGRGNFPPRFSGLQFPNYSSELNVNALELDDSALYLCASSLENRGGFFGPGTRLTVT.

This chain connects TRBV7-9 to TRBJ2-7; TRBD2 matches at 8 bases. In germline, CDR1 is SEHNR, CDR2 FQNEAQ (reference sequence). There are 16 residues in the CDR3. With V trimmed by 4 bases and J by 4 bases, 12 bases remained unmatched. This CDR3 reads CASSSPAREGLYEQYF. DNA of the CDR3: TGTGCCAGCAGCTCGCCGGCTCGGGAGGGCCTGTACGAGCAGTACTTC.

The chain has TRBV7-9 and TRBJ2-7, with 10 bases lining up with TRBD1. The CDR3 is made up of 15 amino acids. Germline V gives CDR1 SEHNR, CDR2 FQNEAQ (reference sequence). After removal of 1 base from V and 2 bases from J, the junction contained 2 bases not matched to a gene. The CDR3 protein is CASSLVGTGAYEQYF. The DNA for the CDR3 is TGTGCCAGCAGCTTAGTTGGGACAGGGGCCTACGAGCAGTACTTC.

The chain joins TRBV27 to TRBJ1-1, with unresolved D. Germline assignment: CDR1 MNHEY and CDR2 SMNVEV (reference sequence). This CDR3 is built from 14 residues. The germline V and J ends were trimmed by 3 bases and 0 bases, with 8 bases remaining between them. CDR3: CASSLSPMNTEAFF. The DNA for the CDR3 is TGTGCCAGCAGTTTGTCCCCTATGAACACTGAAGCTTTCTTT.

The chain's CDR3 is CASSFADRPTGNTIYF. CDR3 nucleotides: TGTGCCAGCAGCTTTGCAGACAGGCCTACTGGAAACACCATATATTTT. The rearrangement links TRBV7-9 to TRBJ1-3, with TRBD1 as a possible D gene (6 bases). Germline CDR1 SEHNR, CDR2 FQNEAQ (reference sequence). Trimming shortened V by 3 bases and J by 2 bases, and 14 bases separated the two germline ends. CDR3 size: 16 residues. The entire variable domain, with the rest obtained from reference TRBV7-9 and TRBJ1-3, is as follows: DTGVSQNPRHKITKRGQNVTFRCDPISEHNRLYWYRQTLGQGPEFLTYFQNEAQLEKSRLLSDRFSAERPKGSFSTLEIQRTEQGDSAMYLCASSFADRPTGNTIYFGEGSWLTVV.

The V gene is TRBV5-5, the J gene TRBJ2-5; D perhaps matches TRBD2 (6 bases). This CDR3 region has 15 residues. Germline CDR1 reads SGHKS; CDR2 reads YYEKEE (reference sequence). Trimming pared 4 bases from V and 5 bases from J, leaving 18 bases between. The CDR3 sequence: CASSPGPRGRETQYF. In DNA form, the CDR3 reads TGTGCCAGCAGCCCCGGCCCCCGGGGGAGGGAGACCCAGTACTTC.

The chain couples TRBV7-9 to TRBJ2-1; the D call may be TRBD1 or TRBD2 (6 bases each). The CDR3 sequence is 18 residues long. The V end lost 5 bases, the J end lost 5 bases, and 25 bases lay between the germline ends. Germline assignment: CDR1 SEHNR and CDR2 FQNEAQ (reference sequence). CDR3 residues: CASSPDTLTGGGDNEQFF. As DNA, the CDR3 is TGTGCCAGCAGCCCAGATACCCTCACCGGGGGCGGCGACAATGAGCAGTTCTTC.

V usage is TRBV5-1 and J usage is TRBJ2-3; D gene ambiguous. Trimming removed 0 bases at V and 4 bases at J, with 12 bases between. The CDR3 has 15 residues. Germline V lookup: CDR1 SGHRS, CDR2 YFSETQ. CDR3 protein: CASSLGQQKPDTQYF. DNA for the CDR3: TGCGCCAGCAGCTTGGGACAACAAAAGCCAGATACGCAGTATTTT.